This T cell receptor (beta chain) was identified in a study of radiation and T cells in renal cell carcinoma. This table comes from immunoSEQ multiplex PCR, and its TCRdb copy is limited to in-frame clones, with some not included. This table has 120,000 or so clones, 70% to 90% appearing once. Time point described: blood 2 weeks post-SBRT. Treatment noted: 15 Gy SBRT to primary tumor, nephrectomy 4 weeks later. The CDR3 is made up of 15 amino acids. With 7 bases clipped from V and 4 bases from J, the junction kept 9 bases outside the gene matches. CDR1 is SNHLY, CDR2 FYNNEI, per germline. V gene TRBV2 combines with J gene TRBJ2-5, with TRBD2 matching 10 bases. This TCR was sampled from a woman aged 60-75 years with renal cell carcinoma. Sequences were derived from blood, sampled from a patient whose treatment included radiotherapy and nephrectomy. The chain's CDR3 is CASKRLAGVLETQYF. CDR3 DNA sequence: TGTGCCAGCAAGAGGCTAGCGGGAGTTTTAGAGACCCAGTACTTC.